Given below is one TCR beta chain in context. These data come from a study of blood T cell repertoires in COVID-19. TCRdb's copy holds only in-frame clones and misses some; the assay was immunoSEQ multiplex PCR. This table has over 60,000 clones, 75% to 90% appearing once. Germline CDR1 is KGHDR and CDR2 is SFDVKD. This CDR3 region has 16 residues. Trimming shortened V by 4 bases and J by 4 bases, and 16 bases separated the two germline ends. The chain employs TRBV24-1 and TRBJ2-1; the D gene is possibly TRBD1 (6 bases). The TCR originated in a woman over 75 with active or convalescent COVID-19. Sequenced input: peripheral blood. CDR3 in amino acids: CATSDHGQFGYNEQFF. As DNA, the CDR3 is TGTGCCACCAGTGACCATGGACAGTTTGGGTACAATGAGCAGTTCTTC.